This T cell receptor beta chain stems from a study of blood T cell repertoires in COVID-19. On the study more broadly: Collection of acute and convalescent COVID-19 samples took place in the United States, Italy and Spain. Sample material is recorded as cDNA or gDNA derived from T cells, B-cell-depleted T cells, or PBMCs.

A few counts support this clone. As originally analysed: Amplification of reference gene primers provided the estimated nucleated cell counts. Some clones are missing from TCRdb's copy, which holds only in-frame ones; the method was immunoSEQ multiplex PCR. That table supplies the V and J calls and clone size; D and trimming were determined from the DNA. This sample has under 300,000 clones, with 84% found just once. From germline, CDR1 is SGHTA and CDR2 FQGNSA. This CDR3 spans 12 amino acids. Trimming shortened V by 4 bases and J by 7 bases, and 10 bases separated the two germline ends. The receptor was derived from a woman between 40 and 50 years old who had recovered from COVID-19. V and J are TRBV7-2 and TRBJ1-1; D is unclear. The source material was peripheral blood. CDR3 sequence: CASSSQASEAFF. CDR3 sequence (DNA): TGTGCCAGCAGCTCGCAGGCCAGTGAAGCTTTCTTT.